The clone carrying this T cell receptor (beta chain) was found once. Germline V CDR1 and CDR2: SGHNT, YYREEE (reference sequence). Trimming took off 5 bases at V and 3 bases at J, with 14 bases between the two ends. The CDR3 consists of 14 residues. The data were taken from a study of blood T cell repertoires in COVID-19. Profiled with immunoSEQ multiplex PCR; TCRdb holds only in-frame clones, not every one. Here the sample spans approximately 210,000 clones, around four fifths being singletons. The receptor's source is an elderly woman with COVID-19, enrolled during active disease. Sequencing was performed on peripheral blood. The genes are TRBV5-4 and TRBJ1-1; tentatively, D is TRBD1 (6 bases). This CDR3 reads CASRKMDRDTEAFF. For the CDR3, the DNA is TGTGCCAGCAGGAAGATGGACAGAGACACTGAAGCTTTCTTT.